This TCR beta chain was recorded in a study of blood T cell repertoires in COVID-19. Study summary: COVID-19 samples collected from the United States, Italy and Spain covered acute and convalescent phases.

CDR3 size: 15 residues. The V and J ends lost 1 base and 1 base respectively, with 10 bases between them. CDR1 is SGHVS, CDR2 FNYEAQ, per germline. In the authors' workflow: Amplified reference gene primers provided the basis for estimating nucleated cell counts. Measured with immunoSEQ multiplex PCR; TCRdb has only the in-frame clones, and not every one. The V and J calls and the clone size are those of that table, but D and trimming were determined from the DNA. The sample yields 140,000 to 150,000 clones, almost 90% seen once. The chain couples TRBV7-6 to TRBJ1-1; D unclear. Sequencing was carried out using peripheral blood. The sequence was obtained from a human donor in a cohort sampled during active COVID-19. The CDR3 loop is CASSLGTTPNTEAFF. CDR3 in DNA: TGTGCCAGCAGCTTAGGCACAACCCCGAACACTGAAGCTTTCTTT. Drawing the rest from reference TRBV7-6 and TRBJ1-1, the complete variable domain is GAGVSQSPRYKVTKRGQDVALRCDPISGHVSLYWYRQALGQGPEFLTYFNYEAQQDKSGLPNDRFSAERPEGSISTLTIQRTEQRDSAMYRCASSLGTTPNTEAFFGQGTRLTVV.